The clone carrying this T cell receptor (beta chain) was picked up a small number of times. CDR3 length equals 15 residues. The V gene's germline CDR1 is MDHEN and CDR2 SYDVKM. J was trimmed by 5 bases and V by 6 bases; bases with no gene match: 11. Diagnoses were made from clinical symptoms, serum measures (thyroxine and TRAb), thyroid ultrasound and orbital computed tomography. The data were taken from a study of T cells in Graves' hyperthyroidism and ophthalmopathy. What was amplified from RNA transcripts were TCR beta CDR3 regions. Researchers ran a first-round RT-PCR on the TCR CDR3 using the HTBI primer set. TCRdb recomputed calls from the multiplex PCR reads with MiXCR, one row per CDR3 protein. The sample lists more than 450,000 distinct CDR3 sequences; 15% to 20% were seen once.

The chain links TRBV28 to TRBJ2-3; 7 nucleotides align to TRBD1. The sequencing input was blood. The sequence came from a man in his forties or fifties with Graves' ophthalmopathy. In nucleotides, the CDR3 is TGTGCCAGCAGCACAAGGGGGCTAGGGGGAGATACGCAGTATTTT. This sequence encodes CASSTRGLGGDTQYF.